These T cell receptor beta chains were read from a single sample in a study of T-cell memory formation after mild COVID-19. TCRdb analysed the 5' RACE reads with MiXCR anew, one entry per CDR3 protein. The sample has more than 25,000 distinct CDR3 sequences; roughly a sixth are singletons. The specimen was PBMCs or a T cell subset sorted from them (not recorded which). The receptor source for this set is an adult who had mild COVID-19 (a few samples of this study predate the infection). Cell type and time point are not known. The CDR3 runs from the conserved cysteine through the conserved F or W. A D gene is named only where the DNA matches it firmly. The size entry is marked missing in some rows and otherwise reads once, few, many or a size class.

V: TRBV7-2
size: many
length: 16
D: -
J: TRBJ2-1
DNA: TGTGCCAGCAGCTTAGTAGAAAGCTTCTCGGTTAGTGAGCAGTTCTTC
CDR3: CASSLVESFSVSEQFF

V: TRBV24-1
size: many
length: 14
D: -
J: TRBJ2-1
DNA: TGTGCCACCGGCGGGTACGGCTCCTACAATGAGCAGTTCTTC
CDR3: CATGGYGSYNEQFF

V: TRBV7-3
size: -
length: 16
D: -
J: TRBJ2-3
DNA: TGTGCCAGCAGCTTACTTGGACAAGAGGTGACAGATACGCAGTATTTT
CDR3: CASSLLGQEVTDTQYF

V: TRBV7-9
size: -
length: 14
D: TRBD1
J: TRBJ1-1
DNA: TGTGCCAGCAGCTGGACAGGGAGGAACACTGAAGCTTTCTTT
CDR3: CASSWTGRNTEAFF

V: TRBV4-1
size: many
length: 15
D: -
J: TRBJ1-4
DNA: TGCGCCAGCAGCCAAGACGACAGGTATAATGAAAAACTGTTTTTT
CDR3: CASSQDDRYNEKLFF

V: TRBV4-1
size: many
length: 16
D: TRBD1
J: TRBJ2-3
DNA: TGCGCCAGCAGCCACCCGACAGGGGAAGTCCCAGATACGCAGTATTTT
CDR3: CASSHPTGEVPDTQYF

V: TRBV7-9
size: few
length: 15
D: -
J: TRBJ2-7
DNA: TGTGCCAGCAGCACGGGACAGTCCTGGAGGGGCGAGCAGTACTTC
CDR3: CASSTGQSWRGEQYF

V: TRBV5-1
size: many
length: 17
D: -
J: TRBJ1-2
DNA: TGCGCCAGCAGCCTTGGAAGAGGGACGGATTCCCTCTATGGCTACACCTTC
CDR3: CASSLGRGTDSLYGYTF

V: TRBV7-6
size: few
length: 14
D: TRBD1
J: TRBJ1-2
DNA: TGTGCCAGCAGCCCCTCGGGACAGAACTATGGCTACACCTTC
CDR3: CASSPSGQNYGYTF

V: TRBV19
size: -
length: 16
D: TRBD2
J: TRBJ2-2
DNA: TGTGCCAATCAGAGTACTAGCGGGACTAGGGCCGGGGAGCTGTTTTTT
CDR3: CANQSTSGTRAGELFF

V: TRBV24-1
size: once
length: 11
D: -
J: TRBJ2-3
DNA: TGTGCCACCAGCGACAGGGATACGCAGTATTTT
CDR3: CATSDRDTQYF

V: TRBV12-3/TRBV12-4
size: many
length: 11
D: -
J: TRBJ2-7
DNA: TGTGCCAGCAGTGCCCAGACAGCGCAGTACTTC
CDR3: CASSAQTAQYF

V: TRBV30
size: -
length: 16
D: -
J: TRBJ1-1
DNA: TGTGCCTGGAGTACCCAAAACCGACAGACGTACACTGAAGCTTTCTTT
CDR3: CAWSTQNRQTYTEAFF

V: TRBV25-1
size: many
length: 16
D: TRBD1
J: TRBJ1-4
DNA: TGTGCCAGCAGAAGATCCGGGACAGGGGGTGTTGAAAAACTGTTTTTT
CDR3: CASRRSGTGGVEKLFF

V: TRBV5-1
size: many
length: 15
D: TRBD1
J: TRBJ1-2
DNA: TGCGCCAGCGGCCCCAGACAGGGGGCAGGGTATGGCTACACCTTC
CDR3: CASGPRQGAGYGYTF

V: TRBV12-3/TRBV12-4
size: medium-sized
length: 16
D: -
J: TRBJ2-7
DNA: TGTGCCAGCAGCCTATATTCCGGGACAAAAAAGTACGAGCAGTACTTC
CDR3: CASSLYSGTKKYEQYF

V: TRBV6-5
size: -
length: 12
D: -
J: TRBJ2-2
DNA: TGTGCCAGCACCACGGGGACAAAGGAGCTGTTTTTT
CDR3: CASTTGTKELFF

V: TRBV6-1
size: many
length: 13
D: TRBD1
J: TRBJ1-1
DNA: TGTGCCAGCAGAGAGACAGGGGGAGGTGAAGCTTTCTTT
CDR3: CASRETGGGEAFF

V: TRBV7-8
size: few
length: 12
D: TRBD1
J: TRBJ1-2
DNA: TGTGCCAGCAGCTTCACAGGGGATGGCTACACCTTC
CDR3: CASSFTGDGYTF

V: TRBV4-3
size: many
length: 15
D: -
J: TRBJ2-1
DNA: TGCGCCAGCAGCCAAGGAGAGAGCTCCTACAATGAGCAGTTCTTC
CDR3: CASSQGESSYNEQFF

V: TRBV30
size: many
length: 13
D: -
J: TRBJ2-5
DNA: TGTGCCTGGAGTTACAGCAGACAAGAGACCCAGTACTTC
CDR3: CAWSYSRQETQYF

V: TRBV29-1
size: once
length: 15
D: -
J: TRBJ2-3
DNA: TGCAGCGTTGACCGGGGGGACATAGCCACAGATACGCAGTATTTT
CDR3: CSVDRGDIATDTQYF

V: TRBV11-2
size: -
length: 14
D: -
J: TRBJ1-1
DNA: TGTGCCAGCAGCGCTAGTAGCGTGAACACTGAAGCTTTCTTT
CDR3: CASSASSVNTEAFF

V: TRBV9
size: -
length: 15
D: TRBD1
J: TRBJ1-2
DNA: TGTGCCAGCAGCTTAGGGACAGGGGAGCGCTATGGCTACACCTTC
CDR3: CASSLGTGERYGYTF

V: TRBV10-3
size: many
length: 16
D: TRBD1
J: TRBJ1-6
DNA: TGTGCCATCAGTGAGCCTACAGGGGTCGATAATTCACCCCTCCACTTT
CDR3: CAISEPTGVDNSPLHF

V: TRBV30
size: few
length: 15
D: -
J: TRBJ1-3
DNA: TGTGCCGGAACCGGTACCCCTTCCTCTGGAAACACCATATATTTT
CDR3: CAGTGTPSSGNTIYF

V: TRBV7-9
size: many
length: 21
D: -
J: TRBJ1-2
DNA: TGTGCCAGCAGCTATCGCCCCGACCCCCACACGGGTAGGAGCGCTAACTATGGCTACACCTTC
CDR3: CASSYRPDPHTGRSANYGYTF

V: TRBV9
size: many
length: 15
D: -
J: TRBJ2-5
DNA: TGTGCCAGCAGCGTAGTAAGGGCGGGCCAAGAGACCCAGTACTTC
CDR3: CASSVVRAGQETQYF

V: TRBV7-9
size: many
length: 15
D: -
J: TRBJ2-7
DNA: TGTGCCAGCAGCCCAGGGGCAGGGACGGAAGGCGAGCAGTACTTC
CDR3: CASSPGAGTEGEQYF

V: TRBV9
size: many
length: 15
D: -
J: TRBJ1-4
DNA: TGTGCCAGCAGCGTCTCCGGGACAAATAATGAAAAACTGTTTTTT
CDR3: CASSVSGTNNEKLFF

V: TRBV5-1
size: once
length: 14
D: -
J: TRBJ2-7
DNA: TGCGCCAGCAGCCGGGACGGCAACTCCTACGAGCAGTACTTC
CDR3: CASSRDGNSYEQYF

V: TRBV28
size: many
length: 14
D: -
J: TRBJ2-7
DNA: TGTGCCAGCAGCCCAGGAGGGTCAGCCTACGAGCAGTACTTC
CDR3: CASSPGGSAYEQYF

V: TRBV6-1
size: -
length: 14
D: TRBD1
J: TRBJ2-5
DNA: TGTGCCAGCGCCAGGACAGGGCAGCTGGCGACCCAGTACTTC
CDR3: CASARTGQLATQYF

V: TRBV28
size: many
length: 15
D: -
J: TRBJ1-1
DNA: TGTGCCAGCAGTCCCCCGGGACAACCGAACACTGAAGCTTTCTTT
CDR3: CASSPPGQPNTEAFF

V: TRBV29-1
size: -
length: 14
D: -
J: TRBJ2-2
DNA: TGCAGCGTTGTGTTCGTGGTGGGGACCGGGGAGCTGTTTTTT
CDR3: CSVVFVVGTGELFF

V: TRBV5-4
size: few
length: 16
D: -
J: TRBJ1-1
DNA: TGTGCCAGCAGCTTTAGACCGCCCGGACATAACACTGAAGCTTTCTTT
CDR3: CASSFRPPGHNTEAFF